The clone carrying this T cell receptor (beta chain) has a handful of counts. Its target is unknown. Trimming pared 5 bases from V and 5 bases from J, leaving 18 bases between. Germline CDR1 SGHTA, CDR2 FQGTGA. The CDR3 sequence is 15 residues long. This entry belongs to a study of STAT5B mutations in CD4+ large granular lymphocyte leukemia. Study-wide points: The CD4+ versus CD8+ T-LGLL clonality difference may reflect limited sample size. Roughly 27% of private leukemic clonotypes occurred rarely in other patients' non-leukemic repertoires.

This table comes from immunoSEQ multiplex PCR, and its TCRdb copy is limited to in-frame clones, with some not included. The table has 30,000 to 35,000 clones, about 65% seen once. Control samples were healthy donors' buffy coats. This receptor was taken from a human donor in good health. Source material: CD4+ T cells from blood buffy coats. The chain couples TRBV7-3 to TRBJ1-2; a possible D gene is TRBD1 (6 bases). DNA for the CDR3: TGTGCCAGCAGCGCCGGACGGGGGCCGGGGTATGGCTACACCTTC. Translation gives CASSAGRGPGYGYTF.